This entry is about one TCR beta chain. This CDR3 region has 13 residues. Trimming took 4 bases from V and 0 from J, leaving 10 bases between them. From germline, CDR1 is DFQATT and CDR2 SNEGSKA (reference sequence). One entry per CDR3 protein, called by TCRdb with MiXCR from the 5' RACE reads. The sample comprises 75,000 to 100,000 distinct CDR3 sequences, under 9% of which are singletons, and 16% rests with the top ten. This sample was taken from a study of T cells after yellow fever vaccination. The rearrangement links TRBV20-1 to TRBJ2-7, with D hard to call. Sequenced here: CD8+ T cells not binding an NS4B(214-222) dextramer, sorted from PBMCs, sampled roughly 15 days after the first yellow fever vaccination. The clonotype was recovered from a man aged 18 to 29 who received the YFV17D yellow fever vaccine. The CDR3 loop reads CSAKVQSSYEQYF. CDR3 DNA sequence: TGCAGTGCTAAAGTCCAAAGCTCCTACGAGCAGTACTTC.